This TCR beta chain was observed in a study of shared clonotypes between healthy human individuals. V gave up 0 bases and J gave up 1 base, with 9 bases separating them. There are 16 residues in the CDR3. Germline assignment: CDR1 SGHTA and CDR2 FQGTGA. The data were produced by immunoSEQ multiplex PCR, yet TCRdb's version contains in-frame clones alone and is incomplete. The table lists about 2.4 million clones, roughly 93% of them singletons. For this clone: Its target is unknown.

Study observations and caveats: Among donors, clonotype sharing was expected to be affected by sequencing depth. Large sequencing depth failed to make sorted-subset sequencing complete, rarefaction showed. In contrast to clonotypes shared by all four donors, non-shared clonotypes had lower generation probabilities.

None of the donors, who were healthy HIV-negative adults, had recently had acute infections or vaccinations. Input material: naive CD4+ T cells from PBMCs. Subset indicated: CD45RA+ positively selected. The chain uses TRBV7-3 and TRBJ2-2; D is undetermined. This receptor was identified in a man younger than 35 in good health. Some clones in this sample may be carry-over from other donors' samples. CDR3 sequence reads: CASSLTPAQNTGELFF. CDR3 DNA: TGTGCCAGCAGCTTAACGCCAGCGCAGAACACCGGGGAGCTGTTTTTT.